This TCR beta chain stems from a study of T cells in Graves' hyperthyroidism and ophthalmopathy. About the study: Prior to any treatment, at the point of initial diagnosis, peripheral blood was collected. General observations from the study: Researchers report that a 13 V-J model separated ophthalmopathy from stable hyperthyroidism. Blood held most thyroid clonotypes expanded above 0.001 frequency.

Cells are PBMCs isolated from about 10 ml of fresh blood. This clonotype came up many times. Its antigen remains unidentified. Amplification of TCR beta CDR3 regions was performed using RNA transcripts as template. Initially, a first-round RT-PCR of the TCR CDR3 employed the HTBI primer set. MiXCR was run by TCRdb on the multiplex PCR reads, yielding one entry per CDR3 protein. The sample comprises about 420,000 distinct CDR3 sequences, 15% to 18% of which are singletons, and just under 8% rests with the top ten. The CDR3 loop spans 19 amino acids. V trimming: 6 bases; J trimming: 1 base; junction bases outside the gene matches: 16. From germline, CDR1 is MNHEY and CDR2 SMNVEV (reference sequence).

Sequencing used blood. The chain has TRBV27 and TRBJ2-1, with 9 bases that match TRBD2. The TCR was taken from a woman aged 18-29 years with Graves' hyperthyroidism. CDR3 nucleotides: TGTGCCAGCAGAGACCTCCCCCCCCTAGCGGGGATTTCCTACAATGAGCAGTTCTTC. Encoded protein: CASRDLPPLAGISYNEQFF.